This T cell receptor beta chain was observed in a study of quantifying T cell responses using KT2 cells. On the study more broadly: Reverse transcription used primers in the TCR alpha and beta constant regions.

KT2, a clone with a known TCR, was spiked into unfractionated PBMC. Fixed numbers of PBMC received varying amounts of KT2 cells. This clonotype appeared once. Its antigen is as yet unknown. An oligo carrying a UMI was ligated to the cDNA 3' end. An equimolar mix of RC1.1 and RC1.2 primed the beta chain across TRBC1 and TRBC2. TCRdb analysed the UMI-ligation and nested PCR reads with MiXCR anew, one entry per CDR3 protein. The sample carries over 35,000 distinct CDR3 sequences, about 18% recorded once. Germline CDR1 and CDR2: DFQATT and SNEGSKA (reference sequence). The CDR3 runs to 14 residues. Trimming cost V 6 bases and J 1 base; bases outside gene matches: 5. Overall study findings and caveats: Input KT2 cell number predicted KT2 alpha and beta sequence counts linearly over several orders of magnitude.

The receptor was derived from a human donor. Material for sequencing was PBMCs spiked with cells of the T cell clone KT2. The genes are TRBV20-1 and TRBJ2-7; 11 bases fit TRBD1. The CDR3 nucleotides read TGCAGTGCCTGGACAGGGGGCGATTCCTACGAGCAGTACTTC. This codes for CSAWTGGDSYEQYF.